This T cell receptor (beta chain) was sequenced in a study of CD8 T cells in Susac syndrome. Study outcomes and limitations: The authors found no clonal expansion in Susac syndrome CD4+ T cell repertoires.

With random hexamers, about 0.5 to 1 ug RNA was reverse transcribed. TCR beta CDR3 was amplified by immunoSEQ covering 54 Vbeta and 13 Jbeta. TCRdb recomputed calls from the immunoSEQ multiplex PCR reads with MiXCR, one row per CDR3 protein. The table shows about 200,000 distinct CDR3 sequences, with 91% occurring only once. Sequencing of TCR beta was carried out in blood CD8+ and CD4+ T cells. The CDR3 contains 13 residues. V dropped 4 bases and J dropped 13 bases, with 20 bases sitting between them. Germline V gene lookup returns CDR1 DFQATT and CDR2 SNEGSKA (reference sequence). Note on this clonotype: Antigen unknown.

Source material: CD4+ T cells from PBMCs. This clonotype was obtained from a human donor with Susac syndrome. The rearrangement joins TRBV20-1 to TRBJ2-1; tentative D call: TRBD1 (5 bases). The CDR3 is CSAIKVRGSFQFF. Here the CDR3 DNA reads TGCAGTGCTATAAAGGTTAGGGGCTCGTTTCAGTTCTTC.